These 19 T cell receptor beta chains came from one sample sequenced in a study of vaccination effects on CD4 cells after COVID-19. Some clones are missing from TCRdb's copy, which holds only in-frame ones; the method was immunoSEQ multiplex PCR. Here the sample spans under 85,000 clones, around 76% being singletons. Before sequencing, viral peptide pools were used by the ViraFEST assay to expand antigen-specific CD4+ T cells. Culture proceeded for 9 to 11 days, and CD4+ T cells were then isolated. Antigen specificity for these receptors is unknown. The sequencing here drew on CD4+ T cells from PBMCs cultured with HCoV-229E spike peptides, taken before COVID-19 vaccination. All receptors come from a human donor who received a COVID-19 vaccine.

The V gene is TRBV6-6, the J gene TRBJ2-3, with 8 bases fitting TRBD1. Germline assignment: CDR1 MNHNY and CDR2 SVGAGI (reference sequence). The junction had 6 bases not matched to a gene; V was cut back by 6 bases and J by 4 bases. The CDR3 spans 14 residues. In nucleotides, the CDR3 is TGTGCCAGCAGGCCCAGGGGGCGGGCAGATACGCAGTATTTT. Its protein is CASRPRGRADTQYF.

J is TRBJ1-6 and V is TRBV7-2; possibly TRBD1 for D (5 bases). The length of the CDR3 is 18 residues. The germline gives CDR1 SGHTA, CDR2 FQGNSA. The V end lost 6 bases, the J end lost 0 bases, and 18 bases lay between the germline ends. CDR3 protein: CASSFSGDGRSYNSPLHF. CDR3 nucleotide sequence: TGTGCCAGCAGTTTCTCGGGGGACGGCCGCTCCTATAATTCACCCCTCCACTTT.

The DNA of the CDR3 is TGTGCCAGCAGCTTGGGACAGAAGTATACAAACACTGAAGCTTTCTTT. This translates into CASSLGQKYTNTEAFF. The chain combines TRBV5-4 with TRBJ1-1, with a possible D match to TRBD1 (5 bases). V was cut by 0 bases and J by 2 bases, with 14 bases left in between. The CDR3 extends over 16 amino acids. Germline CDR1 is SGHNT and CDR2 is YYREEE (reference sequence).

This clone came up once. V is TRBV7-9 and J is TRBJ2-7, with 7 bases fitting TRBD2. Germline V gives CDR1 SEHNR, CDR2 FQNEAQ (reference sequence). J was trimmed by 6 bases and V by 0 bases; bases with no gene match: 5. The CDR3 has 14 amino acids. Written as DNA, the CDR3 is TGTGCCAGCAGCTTAGCACGTGGGGGGGGCGAGCAGTACGTC. This gives the protein CASSLARGGGEQYV.

This rearrangement joins TRBV5-1 to TRBJ2-1; D is perhaps TRBD1 (6 bases). The length of the CDR3 is 14 residues. Trimming took 6 bases from V and 9 from J, leaving 19 bases between them. CDR1 and CDR2 (germline): SGHRS, YFSETQ. CDR3 bases: TGCGCCAGCAACATGGGGGCAGGGGATGTTGAGCAGTTCTTC. Translation gives CASNMGAGDVEQFF.

By share, this clone counts as medium-sized. This sequence joins TRBV27 and TRBJ1-6, with 7 positions matching TRBD1. Germline V gives CDR1 MNHEY, CDR2 SMNVEV (reference sequence). V was pared by 6 bases and J by 1 base, with 9 bases of the junction left unmatched. The CDR3 runs 17 residues. CDR3 nucleotides: TGTGCCAGCAGGTCTACAGGGGAGCTGTCCTATAATTCACCCCTCCACTTT. This gives the protein CASRSTGELSYNSPLHF.

This clone has more than one count but fewer than ten. The chain joins TRBV19 to TRBJ2-7, with D unresolved. The germline V and J ends were trimmed by 7 bases and 0 bases, with 7 bases remaining between them. Per the germline V gene, CDR1 is LNHDA and CDR2 is SQIVND (reference sequence). The CDR3 totals 12 residues. CDR3 DNA sequence: TGTGCCAGTAAACCGATCTCCTACGAGCAGTACGTC. Protein: CASKPISYEQYV.

This sequence joins TRBV4-3 and TRBJ2-5; TRBD2 matches 10 bases. The CDR3 contains 15 residues. Per germline, CDR1 LGHNA and CDR2 YSLEER. Germline trimming cut 2 bases from V and 3 bases from J; bases unmatched to any gene: 3. CDR3 region: CASSQRLAGEETQYF. The CDR3, as DNA: TGCGCCAGCAGCCAACGACTAGCGGGTGAAGAGACCCAGTACTTC.

The chain combines TRBV5-1 with TRBJ2-2; 10 bases are a match to TRBD1. The CDR3 is made up of 14 amino acids. The germline V gene encodes CDR1 SGHRS and CDR2 YFSETQ. Losses at the gene ends were 4 bases for V and 7 bases for J; bases not matched to a gene: 4. As DNA, the CDR3 is TGCGCCAGCAGCAGACAGGGGGCCGGCGGGGAGCTGTTTTTT. It is translated as CASSRQGAGGELFF.

The chain employs TRBV2 and TRBJ2-2; the D is unclear. This CDR3 comprises 15 residues. Trimming pared 7 bases from V and 0 bases from J, leaving 12 bases between. The V gene's germline CDR1 is SNHLY and CDR2 FYNNEI. The CDR3 here is CASIRSTTNTGELFF. The CDR3 DNA follows: TGTGCCAGCATACGGTCAACTACGAACACCGGGGAGCTGTTTTTT.

This clone appeared a single time. The chain carries TRBV29-1 and TRBJ1-2, with 8 nucleotides matching TRBD1. Germline-derived CDR1 and CDR2 are SQVTM and ANQGSEA. J was trimmed by 6 bases and V by 6 bases; bases with no gene match: 3. The CDR3 is 11 amino acids. In DNA, the CDR3 is TGCAGCGTAGACAGGGGTCATGGCTACACCTTC. It yields the protein CSVDRGHGYTF.

The chain joins TRBV5-4 to TRBJ2-1; D unresolved. Trimming shortened V by 4 bases and J by 5 bases, and 7 bases separated the two germline ends. Germline V lookup: CDR1 SGHNT, CDR2 YYREEE (reference sequence). The CDR3 extends over 12 amino acids. The CDR3 sequence is CASSRRDNEQFF. DNA for the CDR3: TGTGCCAGCAGCCGGAGAGACAATGAGCAGTTCTTC.

The V gene is TRBV5-1, the J gene TRBJ1-3, with D possibly being TRBD1 (5 bases). The V end was cut by 0 bases, the J end by 1 base, with 11 bases between. Germline loops: CDR1 SGHRS, CDR2 YFSETQ. This CDR3 is 16 amino acids long. The CDR3 protein is CASSLAPSGSGNTIYF. The CDR3 nucleotides read TGCGCCAGCAGCTTGGCCCCTTCAGGGTCTGGAAACACCATATATTTT.

This clone was picked up one time. The chain links TRBV28 to TRBJ2-5; TRBD2 matches at 12 bases. Germline lookup yields CDR1 MDHEN and CDR2 SYDVKM. V gave up 11 bases and J gave up 4 bases; unmatched junction bases: 8. The CDR3 totals 14 residues. The CDR3 here is CASQETSGGETQYF. In nucleotides, the CDR3 is TGTGCCTCCCAGGAGACTAGCGGGGGAGAGACCCAGTACTTC.

CDR3 sequence reads: CASPLGYGIYQETQYF. As DNA, the CDR3 is TGTGCCAGCCCCCTGGGGTATGGTATTTACCAAGAGACCCAGTACTTC. The rearrangement uses TRBV5-8 and TRBJ2-5; no clear D gene. Per the germline V gene, CDR1 is SGHTS and CDR2 is YDEGEE. V lost 7 bases and J lost 0, with 19 bases in between. The CDR3 length is 16 residues. The full variable domain, completed using reference TRBV5-8 and TRBJ2-5, is EAGVTQSPTHLIKTRGQQATLRCSPISGHTSVYWYQQALGLGLQFLLWYDEGEERNRGNFPPRFSGRQFPNYSSELNVNALELEDSALYLCASPLGYGIYQETQYFGPGTRLLVL.

V usage is TRBV19 and J usage is TRBJ1-3; TRBD1 is a possible D gene (5 bases). Germline-derived CDR1 and CDR2 are LNHDA and SQIVND (reference sequence). V dropped 10 bases and J dropped 0 bases, with 19 bases sitting between them. The CDR3 extends over 16 amino acids. For the CDR3, the DNA is TGTGCCACCTACCCCGCCGGGGGGTCCTCTGGAAACACCATATATTTT. Protein: CATYPAGGSSGNTIYF.

The chain uses TRBV19 and TRBJ2-2; D possibly matches TRBD1 or TRBD2 (5 bases each). The CDR3 has 16 amino acids. With 2 bases removed from V and 3 bases from J, the gap between germline ends came to 13 bases. CDR1 LNHDA and CDR2 SQIVND come from the germline V gene (reference sequence). CDR3 nucleotides: TGTGCCAGTAGTATATGGAAAGGGACGGACACCGGGGAGCTGTTTTTT. It specifies CASSIWKGTDTGELFF.

This clone was detected only a few times. The rearrangement links TRBV28 to TRBJ1-2, with 9 bases matching TRBD1. Losses at the gene ends were 5 bases for V and 2 bases for J; bases not matched to a gene: 9. The germline V gene has CDR1 MDHEN and CDR2 SYDVKM. The CDR3 consists of 16 residues. The CDR3 sequence: CASSKRTGGPNYGYTF. DNA for the CDR3: TGTGCCAGCAGTAAAAGAACAGGGGGCCCCAACTATGGCTACACCTTC.

The J gene is TRBJ2-5, the V gene TRBV18, with D possibly matching TRBD1 (6 bases). Germline V CDR1 and CDR2: KGHSH, LQKENI. The CDR3 contains 15 residues. Trimming took 3 bases from V and 5 from J, leaving 16 bases between them. CDR3 protein: CASSPIPGQAETQYF. CDR3 DNA: TGTGCCAGCTCACCCATACCGGGACAAGCGGAGACCCAGTACTTC.